A selection of T cell receptor beta chains follows, all from one sample in a study of patients and donors after allogeneic stem cell transplantation. MiXCR was run by TCRdb on the RT-PCR reads, yielding one entry per CDR3 protein. The table records approximately 27,000 distinct CDR3 sequences, roughly 7.3% of them present only once. Sequencing used blood, either unsorted or a sorted T cell fraction (not recorded which). The receptors shown here come from a human donor who was either an allogeneic HSCT recipient or a stem cell or donor lymphocyte infusion donor (not recorded which). It is not recorded whose cells these are; they may come from a transplant donor. Both conserved end residues are part of each CDR3. A D gene is named only where the DNA matches it firmly. Clone size is not always given. Where it is, it says once, few, many or a class for expanded clones.

NA | TRBJ2-5 | many | TRBV19 | TGTGCCAGTAGACGCCGGGGGGCGAATCAAGAGACCCAGTACTTC | CASRRRGANQETQYF
NA | TRBJ2-7 | many | TRBV7-9 | TGTGCCAGCAGCTTAGCGCAGAAACAGCCCTACGAGCAGTACTTC | CASSLAQKQPYEQYF
TRBD1 | TRBJ1-4 | NA | TRBV10-1 | TGCGCCAGCAGCGCGGGCCGGGGACAGGGCGTTGAAAAACTGTTTTTT | CASSAGRGQGVEKLFF
TRBD2 | TRBJ2-1 | NA | TRBV9 | TGTGCCAGCAGCGTGCGGTCCCTGACTAGCGGGAGGGCCAATGAGCAGTTCTTC | CASSVRSLTSGRANEQFF
TRBD2 | TRBJ2-1 | many | TRBV7-2 | TGTGCCAGCAGCTTAGTGACTAGCGGGAGGGCTGAGCAGTTCTTC | CASSLVTSGRAEQFF
NA | TRBJ1-6 | NA | TRBV7-9 | TGTGCCAGCAGCTTAGAAGGGGTGAATAATTCACCCCTCCACTTT | CASSLEGVNNSPLHF
NA | TRBJ1-1 | NA | TRBV5-5 | TGTGCCAGCAGCTTGAGGGGAATGAACACTGAAGCTTTCTTT | CASSLRGMNTEAFF
NA | TRBJ1-6 | many | TRBV2 | TGTGCCAGCCAAATCAACAGGGAGTCAAATTCACCCCTCCACTTT | CASQINRESNSPLHF
NA | TRBJ1-4 | many | TRBV7-6 | TGTGCCAGCAGCTTCAAGATAGGAGCGGAAAAACTGTTTTTT | CASSFKIGAEKLFF
TRBD1 | TRBJ2-7 | few | TRBV18 | TGTGCCAGCTCACCATCTAGGACAGGGCATCACGAGCAGTACTTC | CASSPSRTGHHEQYF
NA | TRBJ1-4 | NA | TRBV5-8 | TGTGCCAGCAGCTTGGAAGGGTGGGTTCCGGAAAAACTGTTTTTT | CASSLEGWVPEKLFF
NA | TRBJ1-4 | NA | TRBV6-5 | TGTGCCAGCAGTTACTGGCGGGGGTCAGGAAAACTGTTTTTT | CASSYWRGSGKLFF
TRBD1 | TRBJ2-5 | many | TRBV2 | TGTGCCAGCCGGGCTTGGCAGGGGGCATTGGAGACCCAGTACTTC | CASRAWQGALETQYF
NA | TRBJ1-1 | many | TRBV6-1 | TGTGCCAGCAGGCCCAGGGTCGGGGACACTGAAGCTTTCTTT | CASRPRVGDTEAFF
NA | TRBJ1-6 | NA | TRBV28 | TGTGCCAGCAGGATAATGACAGCACCCCTCCACTTT | CASRIMTAPLHF
TRBD1 | TRBJ2-2 | many | TRBV11-2 | TGTGCCAGCAGCTTACGACAGGGGGCCGGGGAGCTGTTTTTT | CASSLRQGAGELFF
TRBD2 | TRBJ2-1 | NA | TRBV20-1 | TGCAGTGCTAGAGGGACTAGCGGTCGGAATGAGCAGTTCTTC | CSARGTSGRNEQFF
NA | TRBJ1-5 | few | TRBV19 | TGTGCCAGTAGTATGGACAGTCCAGTAGATCAGCCCCAGCATTTT | CASSMDSPVDQPQHF
NA | TRBJ1-2 | many | TRBV27 | TGTGCCAGCAGTTTATCGCCGCGTAACTATGGCTACACCTTC | CASSLSPRNYGYTF
NA | TRBJ2-5 | few | TRBV6-5 | TGTGCCAGCAGTTACTCGTTAACCCAAGAGACCCAGTACTTC | CASSYSLTQETQYF
TRBD1 | TRBJ2-7 | many | TRBV28 | TGTGCCAGCAGTTCAGGGACAGGAGTGGTCCACGAGCAGTACTTC | CASSSGTGVVHEQYF
NA | TRBJ2-5 | NA | TRBV6-2/TRBV6-3 | TGTGCCAGCAAACAGGGTCGGCAGACCCAGTACTTC | CASKQGRQTQYF
NA | TRBJ2-4 | many | TRBV28 | TGTGCCAGCAGTGGGGCTACAGATACCAAAAACATTCAGTACTTC | CASSGATDTKNIQYF
NA | TRBJ2-3 | many | TRBV20-1 | TGCAGTGCTGGAGGTAGTGTGACAGATACGCAGTATTTT | CSAGGSVTDTQYF
NA | TRBJ1-5 | many | TRBV19 | TGTGCCAGTAAGGGCCAGAATTTCAATCAGCCCCAGCATTTT | CASKGQNFNQPQHF
TRBD1 | TRBJ1-2 | many | TRBV6-1 | TGTGCCAGCAGTACCTCCGCGGGACAGAACTATGGCTACACCTTC | CASSTSAGQNYGYTF
NA | TRBJ2-1 | few | TRBV6-1 | TGTGCCAGCAGGAGGGGGTTGTACAATGAGCAGTTCTTC | CASRRGLYNEQFF
TRBD1 | TRBJ1-1 | NA | TRBV9 | TGTGCCAGCAGCGTAGATCCGGCAGGGGGCGCTTCTGAAGCTTTCTTT | CASSVDPAGGASEAFF
TRBD1 | TRBJ1-2 | many | TRBV12-3/TRBV12-4 | TGTGCCAGCAGTCCCCACCGCGGGACAGCACTCGATGGCTACACCTTC | CASSPHRGTALDGYTF
NA | TRBJ1-1 | many | TRBV7-3 | TGTGCCAGCAGCCCGGGGGGAGTCGATGTTACGAACACTGAAGCTTTCTTT | CASSPGGVDVTNTEAFF
TRBD1 | TRBJ2-3 | NA | TRBV24-1 | TGTGCCACCACGGACAGGGGGACAGATACGCAGTATTTT | CATTDRGTDTQYF
NA | TRBJ2-5 | few | TRBV18 | TGTGCCAGCTCACCGGACCAAGAGACCCAGTACTTC | CASSPDQETQYF
TRBD1 | TRBJ1-2 | many | TRBV9 | TGTGCCAGCAGCGTGACAGGGGGAGTTGGTGATGGCTACACCTTC | CASSVTGGVGDGYTF
NA | TRBJ1-2 | many | TRBV5-4 | TGTGCCAGCAGCTTGGGGGCCGACTCCTGGGGCTACACCTTC | CASSLGADSWGYTF
TRBD1 | TRBJ2-1 | few | TRBV11-3 | TGTGCCAGCAGCTTTGAACAGGGGGCTTACAATGAGCAGTTCTTC | CASSFEQGAYNEQFF
TRBD2 | TRBJ2-1 | few | TRBV10-3 | TGTGCCATCACAGGCGGGAGGACCCACAATGAGCAGTTCTTC | CAITGGRTHNEQFF
TRBD1 | TRBJ2-5 | NA | TRBV18 | TGTGCCAGCGTACAGGGGGCTTCAGAGACCCAGTACTTC | CASVQGASETQYF
NA | TRBJ2-7 | many | TRBV6-5 | TGTGCCAGCAGTTACTCATACAGGGACGAGCAGTACTTC | CASSYSYRDEQYF
NA | TRBJ2-6 | NA | TRBV12-3/TRBV12-4 | TGTGCCAGCAGTTTCCCCCATCAATCTGGGGCCAACGTCCTGACTTTC | CASSFPHQSGANVLTF
NA | TRBJ1-2 | many | TRBV4-1 | TGCGCCAGCAGCCAAGATGCGGGGAATGGCTACACCTTC | CASSQDAGNGYTF
NA | TRBJ1-1 | many | TRBV7-6 | TGTGCCAGCAGCACGTACCAGGGTACTGAAGCTTTCTTT | CASSTYQGTEAFF
NA | TRBJ1-5 | many | TRBV7-8 | TGTGCCAGCAGCTCCCGCTCGGATCAGCCCCAGCATTTT | CASSSRSDQPQHF
TRBD2 | TRBJ2-1 | many | TRBV5-1 | TGCGCCAGCAGCTACAGCGGGGGGGCGGGCAATGAGCAGTTCTTC | CASSYSGGAGNEQFF
NA | TRBJ2-5 | NA | TRBV15 | TGTGCCACCAGCAGATCGACGGGAGAGACCCAGTACTTC | CATSRSTGETQYF
TRBD2 | TRBJ2-5 | many | TRBV3-1 | TGTGCCAGCAGCCAATCCGCGGGGGGCCGTGGGAGGGGCCAGTACTTC | CASSQSAGGRGRGQYF
TRBD1 | TRBJ2-7 | NA | TRBV5-1 | TGCGCCAGCAGCCCTCGACAGGGAAATACCTACGAGCAGTACTTC | CASSPRQGNTYEQYF
NA | TRBJ2-1 | many | TRBV15 | TGTGCCACCAGCAGATATTCCGGGGAGCAGTTCTTC | CATSRYSGEQFF
NA | TRBJ1-1 | NA | TRBV7-9 | TGTGCCAGCAGCACCTTGACCGGGGGCCTCACTGAAGCTTTCTTT | CASSTLTGGLTEAFF
TRBD2 | TRBJ2-7 | few | TRBV2 | TGTGCCAGCAGACCCTATATTAGCGGGAGGGAGGGCTACGAGCAGTACTTC | CASRPYISGREGYEQYF